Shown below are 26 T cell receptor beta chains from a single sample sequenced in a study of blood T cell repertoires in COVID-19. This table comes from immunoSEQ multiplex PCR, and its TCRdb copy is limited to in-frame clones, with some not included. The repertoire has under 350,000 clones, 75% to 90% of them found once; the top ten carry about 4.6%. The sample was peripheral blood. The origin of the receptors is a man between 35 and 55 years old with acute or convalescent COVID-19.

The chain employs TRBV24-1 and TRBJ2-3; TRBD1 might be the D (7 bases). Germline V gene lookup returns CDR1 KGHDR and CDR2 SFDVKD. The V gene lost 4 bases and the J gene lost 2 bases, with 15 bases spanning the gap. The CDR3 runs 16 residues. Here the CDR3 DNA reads TGTGCCACCAGTGACCCGACAGGGAGGATCACAGATACGCAGTATTTT. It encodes CATSDPTGRITDTQYF.

CDR3 DNA sequence: TGTGCCAGCAGTTCCGGGACACCAGACGAGCAGTTCTTC. Protein: CASSSGTPDEQFF. The chain employs TRBV7-3 and TRBJ2-1, with D possibly being TRBD1 (6 bases). CDR3 size: 13 residues. The germline gives CDR1 SGHTA, CDR2 FQGTGA. Trimming took off 6 bases at V and 10 bases at J, with 16 bases between the two ends.

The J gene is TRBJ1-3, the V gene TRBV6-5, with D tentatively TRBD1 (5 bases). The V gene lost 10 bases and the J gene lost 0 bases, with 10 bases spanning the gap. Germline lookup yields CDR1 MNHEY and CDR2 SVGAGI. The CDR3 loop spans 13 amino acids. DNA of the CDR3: TGTGCCACCGACAGCTTCTCTGGAAACACCATATATTTT. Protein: CATDSFSGNTIYF.

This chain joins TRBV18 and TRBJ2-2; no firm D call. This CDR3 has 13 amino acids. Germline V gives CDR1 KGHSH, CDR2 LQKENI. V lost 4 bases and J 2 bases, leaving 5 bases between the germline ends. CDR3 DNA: TGTGCCAGCTCACTAATAAACACCGGGGAGCTGTTTTTT. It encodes CASSLINTGELFF.

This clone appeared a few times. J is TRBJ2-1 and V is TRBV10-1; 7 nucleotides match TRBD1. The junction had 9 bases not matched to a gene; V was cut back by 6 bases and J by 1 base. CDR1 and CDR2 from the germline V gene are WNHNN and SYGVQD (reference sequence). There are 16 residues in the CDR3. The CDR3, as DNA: TGCGCCAGCAGAGGGACAGTCCCTGGGTCCTACAATGAGCAGTTCTTC. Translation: CASRGTVPGSYNEQFF.

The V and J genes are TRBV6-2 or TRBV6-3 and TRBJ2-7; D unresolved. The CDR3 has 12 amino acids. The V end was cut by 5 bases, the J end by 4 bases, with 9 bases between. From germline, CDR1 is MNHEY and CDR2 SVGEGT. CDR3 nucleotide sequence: TGTGCCAGCAGTCGTACTCCATACGAGCAGTACTTC. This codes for CASSRTPYEQYF.

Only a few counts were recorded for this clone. In DNA form, the CDR3 reads TGTGCCAGCAGCAAGGCTGGACCCCGGAGGGGTCTTAGCAATCAGCCCCAGCATTTT. It specifies CASSKAGPRRGLSNQPQHF. V is TRBV21-1 and J is TRBJ1-5. TRBV21-1 is a pseudogene segment. There are 19 residues in the CDR3.

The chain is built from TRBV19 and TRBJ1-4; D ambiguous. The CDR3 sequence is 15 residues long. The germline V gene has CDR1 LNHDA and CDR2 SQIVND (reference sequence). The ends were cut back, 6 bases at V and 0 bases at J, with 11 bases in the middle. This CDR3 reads CASRFGPATNEKLFF. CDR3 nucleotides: TGTGCCAGTAGGTTTGGGCCTGCAACTAATGAAAAACTGTTTTTT. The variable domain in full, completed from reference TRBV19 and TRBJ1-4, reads DGGITQSPKYLFRKEGQNVTLSCEQNLNHDAMYWYRQDPGQGLRLIYYSQIVNDFQKGDIAEGYSVSREKKESFPLTVTSAQKNPTAFYLCASRFGPATNEKLFFGSGTQLSVL.

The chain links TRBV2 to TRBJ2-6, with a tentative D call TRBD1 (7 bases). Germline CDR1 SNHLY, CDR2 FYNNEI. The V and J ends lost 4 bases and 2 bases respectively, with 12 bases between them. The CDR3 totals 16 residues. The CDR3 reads CASSVGGGAGANVLTF. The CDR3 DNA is TGTGCCAGCAGTGTAGGAGGGGGCGCTGGGGCCAACGTCCTGACTTTC.

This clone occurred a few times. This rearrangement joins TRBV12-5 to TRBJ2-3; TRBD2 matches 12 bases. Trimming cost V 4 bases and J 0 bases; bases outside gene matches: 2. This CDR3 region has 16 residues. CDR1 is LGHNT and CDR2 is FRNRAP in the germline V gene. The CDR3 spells CASGSGLAGSTDTQYF. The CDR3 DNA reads TGTGCTAGTGGTTCCGGACTAGCGGGGAGCACAGATACGCAGTATTTT.

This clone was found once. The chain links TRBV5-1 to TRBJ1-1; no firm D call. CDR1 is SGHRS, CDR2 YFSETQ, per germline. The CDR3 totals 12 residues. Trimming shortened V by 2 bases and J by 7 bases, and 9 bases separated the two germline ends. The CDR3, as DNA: TGCGCCAGCAGCTTCTGGGAGGGTGAAGCTTTCTTT. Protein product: CASSFWEGEAFF. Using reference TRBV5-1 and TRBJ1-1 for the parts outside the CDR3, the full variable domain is KAGVTQTPRYLIKTRGQQVTLSCSPISGHRSVSWYQQTPGQGLQFLFEYFSETQRNKGNFPGRFSGRQFSNSRSEMNVSTLELGDSALYLCASSFWEGEAFFGQGTRLTVV.

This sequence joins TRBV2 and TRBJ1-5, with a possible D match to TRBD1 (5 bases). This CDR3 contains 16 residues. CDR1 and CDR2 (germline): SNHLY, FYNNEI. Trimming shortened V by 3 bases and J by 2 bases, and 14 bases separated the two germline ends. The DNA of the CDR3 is TGTGCCAGCAGTGAGATGGTAGGGGCAGGCAATCAGCCCCAGCATTTT. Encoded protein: CASSEMVGAGNQPQHF. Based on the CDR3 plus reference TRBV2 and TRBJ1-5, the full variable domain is EPEVTQTPSHQVTQMGQEVILRCVPISNHLYFYWYRQILGQKVEFLVSFYNNEISEKSEIFDDQFSVERPDGSNFTLKIRSTKLEDSAMYFCASSEMVGAGNQPQHFGDGTRLSIL.

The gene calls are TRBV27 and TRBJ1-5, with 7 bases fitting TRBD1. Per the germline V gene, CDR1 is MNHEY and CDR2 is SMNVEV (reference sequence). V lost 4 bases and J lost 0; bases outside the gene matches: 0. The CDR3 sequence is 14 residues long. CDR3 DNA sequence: TGTGCCAGCAGTTACAGGGGTAGCAATCAGCCCCAGCATTTT. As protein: CASSYRGSNQPQHF.

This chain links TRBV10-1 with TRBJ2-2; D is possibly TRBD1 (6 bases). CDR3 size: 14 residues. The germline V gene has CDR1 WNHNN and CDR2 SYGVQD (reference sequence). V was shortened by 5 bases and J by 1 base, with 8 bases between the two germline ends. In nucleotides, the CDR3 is TGCGCCAGCAGTCAGGGACAGAACACCGGGGAGCTGTTTTTT. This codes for CASSQGQNTGELFF.

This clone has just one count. As DNA, the CDR3 is TGCAGTGCTAGTACAGCGGGGGTCTCCACCGGGGAGCTGTTTTTT. It specifies CSASTAGVSTGELFF. The rearrangement joins TRBV20-1 to TRBJ2-2, with 8 nucleotides matching TRBD2. Trimming at V came to 3 bases and at J to 4 bases, leaving 7 bases not matched to a gene. Per germline, CDR1 DFQATT and CDR2 SNEGSKA (reference sequence). This CDR3 spans 15 amino acids.

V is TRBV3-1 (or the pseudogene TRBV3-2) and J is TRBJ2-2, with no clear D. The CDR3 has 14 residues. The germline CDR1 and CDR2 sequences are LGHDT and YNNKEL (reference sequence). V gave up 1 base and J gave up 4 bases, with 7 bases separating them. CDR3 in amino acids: CASSQGLATGELFF. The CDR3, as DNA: TGTGCCAGCAGCCAAGGGCTCGCCACCGGGGAGCTGTTTTTT.

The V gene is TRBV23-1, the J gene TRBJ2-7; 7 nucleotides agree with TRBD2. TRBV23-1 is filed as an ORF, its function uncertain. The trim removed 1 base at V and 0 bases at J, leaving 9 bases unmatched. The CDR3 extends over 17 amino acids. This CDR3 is CASSQFKAGPSSYEQYF. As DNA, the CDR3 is TGCGCCAGCAGTCAATTTAAAGCGGGGCCAAGCTCCTACGAGCAGTACTTC.

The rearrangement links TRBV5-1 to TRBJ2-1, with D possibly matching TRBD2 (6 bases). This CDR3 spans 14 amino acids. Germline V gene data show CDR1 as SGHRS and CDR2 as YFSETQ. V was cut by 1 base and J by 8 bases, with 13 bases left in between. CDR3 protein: CASSLPSSGDEQFF. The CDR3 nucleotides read TGCGCCAGCAGCTTGCCTTCGTCGGGGGATGAGCAGTTCTTC.

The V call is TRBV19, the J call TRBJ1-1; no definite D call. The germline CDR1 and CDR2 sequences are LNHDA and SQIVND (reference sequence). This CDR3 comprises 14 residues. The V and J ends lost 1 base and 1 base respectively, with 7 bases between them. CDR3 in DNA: TGTGCCAGTAGTATAGTACGAGGGAACACTGAAGCTTTCTTT. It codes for CASSIVRGNTEAFF.

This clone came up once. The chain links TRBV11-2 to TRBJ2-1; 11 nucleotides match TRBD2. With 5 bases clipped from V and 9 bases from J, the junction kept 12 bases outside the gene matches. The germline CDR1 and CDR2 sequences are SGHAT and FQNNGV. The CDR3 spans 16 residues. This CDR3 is CASSLVGSGGASEQFF. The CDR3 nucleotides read TGTGCCAGCAGCCTAGTGGGTAGCGGGGGGGCCTCTGAGCAGTTCTTC.

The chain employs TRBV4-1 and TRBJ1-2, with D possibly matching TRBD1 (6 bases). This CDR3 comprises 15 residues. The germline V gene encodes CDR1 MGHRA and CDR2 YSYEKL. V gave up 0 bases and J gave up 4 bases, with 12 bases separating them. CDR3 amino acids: CASSQDPGEGYGYTF. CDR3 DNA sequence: TGCGCCAGCAGCCAAGATCCAGGGGAGGGCTATGGCTACACCTTC.

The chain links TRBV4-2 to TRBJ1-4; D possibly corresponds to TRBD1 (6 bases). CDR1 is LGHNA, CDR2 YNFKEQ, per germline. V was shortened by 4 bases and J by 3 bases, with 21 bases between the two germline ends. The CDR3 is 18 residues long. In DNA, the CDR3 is TGTGCCAGCAGCCTCCGGGGGCCAGGGGAGGGTTCTAATGAAAAACTGTTTTTT. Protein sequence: CASSLRGPGEGSNEKLFF.

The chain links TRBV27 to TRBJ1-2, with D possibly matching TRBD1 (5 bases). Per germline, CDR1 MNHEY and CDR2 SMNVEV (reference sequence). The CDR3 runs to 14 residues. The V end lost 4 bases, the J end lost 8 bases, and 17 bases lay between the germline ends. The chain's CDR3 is CASSSSGGIGGYTF. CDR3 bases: TGTGCCAGCAGTTCCTCGGGGGGAATCGGCGGCTACACCTTC.

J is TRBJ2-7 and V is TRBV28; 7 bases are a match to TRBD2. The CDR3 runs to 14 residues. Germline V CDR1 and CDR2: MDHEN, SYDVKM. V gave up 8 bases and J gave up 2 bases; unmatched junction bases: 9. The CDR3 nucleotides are TGTGCCAGCTCCGAAGGGAGGGAACCCTACGAGCAGTACTTC. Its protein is CASSEGREPYEQYF.

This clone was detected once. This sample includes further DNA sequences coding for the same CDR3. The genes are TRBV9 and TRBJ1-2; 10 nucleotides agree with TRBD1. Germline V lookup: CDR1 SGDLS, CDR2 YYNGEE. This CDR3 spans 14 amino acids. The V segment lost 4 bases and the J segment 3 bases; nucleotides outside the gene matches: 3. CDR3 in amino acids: CASSPGQGDYGYTF. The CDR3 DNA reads TGTGCCAGCAGCCCCGGACAGGGGGACTATGGCTACACCTTC.

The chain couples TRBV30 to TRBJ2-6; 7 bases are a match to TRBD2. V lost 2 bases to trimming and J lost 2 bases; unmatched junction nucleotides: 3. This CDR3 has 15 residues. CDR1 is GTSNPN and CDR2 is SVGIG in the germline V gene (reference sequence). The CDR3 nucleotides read TGTGCCTGGAGTCGGGGAGGGGCTGGGGCCAACGTCCTGACTTTC. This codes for CAWSRGGAGANVLTF.